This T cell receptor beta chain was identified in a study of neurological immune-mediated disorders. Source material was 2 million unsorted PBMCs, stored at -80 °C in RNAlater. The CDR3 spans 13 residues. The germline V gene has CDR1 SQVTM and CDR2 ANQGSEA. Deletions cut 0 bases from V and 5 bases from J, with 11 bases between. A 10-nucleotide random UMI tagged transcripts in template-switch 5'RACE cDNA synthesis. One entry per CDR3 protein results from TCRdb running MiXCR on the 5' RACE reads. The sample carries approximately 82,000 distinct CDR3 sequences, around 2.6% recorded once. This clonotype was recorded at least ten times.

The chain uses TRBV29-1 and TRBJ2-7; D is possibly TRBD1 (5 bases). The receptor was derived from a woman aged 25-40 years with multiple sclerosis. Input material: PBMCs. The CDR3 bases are TGCAGCGTTGAAGAATCTGGCAGGGACGAGCAGTACTTC. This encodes CSVEESGRDEQYF.